This T cell receptor (beta chain) was identified in a study of blood T cell repertoires in COVID-19. Trimming pared 4 bases from V and 6 bases from J, leaving 13 bases between. Germline CDR1 is GTSNPN and CDR2 is SVGIG (reference sequence). The CDR3 spans 14 residues. Profiling relied on immunoSEQ multiplex PCR, and the TCRdb table lists in-frame clones only, not all of them. This table holds approximately 490,000 clones, about 90% found once. The sequencing input was PBMCs or T cells enriched from blood (not recorded which). This clonotype was obtained from a woman in her late teens or twenties who had recovered from COVID-19. The chain uses TRBV30 and TRBJ1-6, with TRBD1 as a possible D gene (5 bases). The CDR3, as DNA: TGTGCCTGGACGGGCGGGGCTGGTAATTCACCCCTCCACTTT. Its translation is CAWTGGAGNSPLHF.